This T cell receptor (beta chain) was recorded in a study of CD8 T cells in Susac syndrome. An amount of RNA that ranged from roughly 0.5 to 1 ug was reverse transcribed with random hexamers. Via MiXCR, TCRdb re-called the immunoSEQ multiplex PCR reads, giving one row per CDR3 protein. The data contain approximately 150,000 distinct CDR3 sequences, approximately 96% of them seen just once; the ten biggest clones take up roughly 0.084%. There are 17 residues in the CDR3. The germline V gene has CDR1 DFQATT and CDR2 SNEGSKA (reference sequence). The V and J ends lost 1 base and 2 bases respectively, with 18 bases between them. This clonotype was seen just once.

Source material: CD4+ T cells from PBMCs. The receptor comes from a human donor with Susac syndrome. The chain couples TRBV20-1 to TRBJ2-4; D may be TRBD1 (5 bases). The DNA of the CDR3 is TGCAGTGCTAGAGCCGAAAGGGGCACCCTAACCAAAAACATTCAGTACTTC. This translates into CSARAERGTLTKNIQYF.